This TCR beta chain was observed in a study of shared clonotypes between healthy human individuals (dated by TCRdb to about 2020). About the study as a whole: The cohort included a few men and a couple of women between 18 and 49 years of age. For each donor, CD4 naive and CD4 memory were each run on three plates, CD8 naive on two plates, and CD8 memory on one plate. To estimate repertoire size and how much clonotype sharing occurs between individuals, the study deeply sequenced the blood TCR repertoires of five healthy adults. Different laboratories and diverse techniques were used to prepare libraries and sequence TCR repertoires, to increase sequencing depth and limit assay-specific biases. Per donor, leukapheresis produced somewhere between about 0.8 and 9 billion PBMCs. What the study reported, not specific to this receptor: The genetic and exposure-history diversity represented was limited by the small number of donors. Estimated clonotype richness was generally larger for naive than for memory subsets. Even with the large sequencing depth, rarefaction of the sorted-subset datasets indicated that sequencing was incomplete. Compared with non-shared clonotypes, the clonotypes found in all four sorted-subset donors had higher generation probabilities. Sampling was limited to blood, and TCR repertoires in tissue likely differ from TCR repertoires in blood. Across a handful of donors, around 5% of naive CD4, roughly 3.4% of naive CD8, under 2.5% of memory CD4, and under 0.45% of memory CD8 clonotypes were shared. Pairwise subsampling led to the expectation that sequencing depth would affect the degree of clonotype sharing among donors.

As to this clone: Its antigen is not yet known. Qualities for individual bases were not recorded, and no much larger clone is one base off.

CD8 naive samples were obtained by positive selection for CCR7 among CD45RO-negative cells, yielding a CD45RA+CCR7+ population from which TemRA cells were excluded. Healthy HIV-negative adults with no recently reported acute infections or vaccinations were included as donors. Only Caucasian adults living in Nashville, Tennessee, USA were represented among the donors. After blood collection by leukapheresis, PBMCs were isolated using Ficoll-Histopaque density gradient centrifugation and then cryopreserved in the vapor phase of liquid nitrogen. Purity and quantity of every magnetically sorted T cell population were checked by analytical flow cytometry. From each sorted fraction, genomic DNA was isolated and quantified by UV absorbance on a Nanodrop 2000c. CDR1 and CDR2 are read off the germline V gene (reference sequence) as LNHDA and SQIVND. Relative to germline, V is 1 base shorter and J is 4 bases shorter, with 9 bases between their ends. The cysteine opens and the phenylalanine closes a CDR3 of 14 amino acids. Only the CDR3 part of the read is kept: 42 bases, read in frame from the first base.

TCR CDR3 regions were amplified from genomic DNA by multiplex PCR using the deep immunoSEQ assay. Extracted genomic DNA from each cell subset was spread evenly across all wells of several immunoSEQ 96-well plates, with each plate serving as a replicate. For sorted subsets, each replicate PCR was loaded with roughly 0.2 ug genomic DNA, equivalent to about 30,000 T cell genomes. Purified libraries were measured with a Qubit 3.0 fluorometer, size-checked on a Bioanalyzer 2100, and measured again with the KAPA Library Quantification kit. Every immunoSEQ 96-well plate was sequenced on a dedicated single-read 150-cycle Illumina NextSeq 550 flow cell. In the paper's pipeline: Because the immunoSEQ output included only junctional sequences and no quality scores, the filtering could not be the same as the filtering used for full-length reads. Sequences were annotated with PyIR, a Python wrapper for IgBLAST v1.9, and V/J genes and CDR3 were assigned using IMGT germline references. Reads with weak V/J assignments (E-value above 1e-6), missing CDR3, stop codons, out-of-frame junctions, or ambiguous translated residues were removed. A V3J clonotype was defined by an identical inferred V gene, J gene, and CDR3 amino acid sequence. To compute the percentage overlap between repertoires, the number of shared unique clonotypes was divided by the size of the smaller repertoire. Repertoire richness was assessed with RTK rarefaction, the Chao1 estimator, and Recon v2.1 estimates of unobserved clonotypes. Generation probabilities were computed with OLGA for all TCRbeta clonotypes obtained by the gDNA method from several donors. In its TCRdb copy, this immuneACCESS table keeps in-frame sequences only and misses some clones. Where compared with another copy, unresolved V genes explain less than half of these, and the others have no known cause. V and J calls plus clone size are reproduced from that table; the DNA served to infer D and trimming. Present in this sample are about 2 million clones, about 95% of which were seen just once. The ten largest clones add up to 1.1% of the sample.

The receptor's source is a man aged 18 to 30 in good health. The V and J genes are TRBV19 and TRBJ2-3, with the D gene call left open. Material for sequencing was naive CD8+ T cells sorted from blood. The cell subset or site tag for this specimen amounts to: CD45RA+CCR7+. The sequence in DNA is TGTGCCAGTAGTATAGGCTCCCTCCCAGATACGCAGTATTTT. This gives the protein CASSIGSLPDTQYF.